These T cell receptor beta chains were read from a single sample in a study of blood T cell repertoires in COVID-19. Data came from immunoSEQ multiplex PCR; TCRdb stores just in-frame clones and leaves some out. The sample records about 200,000 clones, about nine tenths being singletons. Source material: peripheral blood. Source of these receptors: a man between 50 and 59 years old with acute or convalescent COVID-19. Both conserved end residues are part of each CDR3. Fields, in order: J gene, D gene, CDR3 length, clone size, V gene, CDR3 protein, CDR3 DNA. D genes are given only for firm matches. Clone size is not always given. Where it is, it says once, few, many or a class for expanded clones.

>TRBJ2-1|TRBD2|15|.|TRBV29-1
CSGTSGGTFYNEQFF
TGCAGCGGGACTAGCGGGGGGACGTTTTACAATGAGCAGTTCTTC
>TRBJ1-2|TRBD1|16|.|TRBV6-1
CASSEPWTGIHYGYTF
TGTGCCAGCAGTGAACCCTGGACAGGGATCCACTATGGCTACACCTTC
>TRBJ1-2|TRBD1|13|.|TRBV5-1
CASSQDRLGGYTF
TGCGCCAGCAGCCAGGACAGGCTTGGGGGCTACACCTTC
>TRBJ1-1|.|16|.|TRBV5-4
CASSLGGGGLDTEAFF
TGTGCCAGCAGCTTGGGTGGAGGCGGGTTAGACACTGAAGCTTTCTTT
>TRBJ2-1|.|17|.|TRBV10-3
CAISGRDTSISYNEQFF
TGTGCCATCAGTGGCCGGGACACCTCTATCTCCTACAATGAGCAGTTCTTC
>TRBJ1-2|.|13|.|TRBV12-3/TRBV12-4
CASSTTATYGYTF
TGTGCCAGCAGTACGACAGCTACCTATGGCTACACCTTC
>TRBJ2-1|TRBD1|16|.|TRBV9
CASSVGVGGFNNEQFF
TGTGCCAGCAGCGTAGGAGTAGGGGGCTTCAACAATGAGCAGTTCTTC
>TRBJ2-5|.|10|once|TRBV2
CASSRETQYF
TGTGCCAGCAGTCGGGAGACCCAGTACTTC
>TRBJ1-5|.|19|.|TRBV6-2/TRBV6-3
CASSYANTRQVYSNQPQHF
TGTGCCAGCAGTTACGCTAACACTCGACAGGTTTATAGCAATCAGCCCCAGCATTTT
>TRBJ1-2|.|13|once|TRBV5-4
CASTLEPGGGYTF
TGTGCCAGCACCCTGGAGCCGGGGGGTGGCTACACCTTC
>TRBJ1-5|TRBD1|15|once|TRBV2
CASSQQGAGNQPQHF
TGTGCCAGCAGTCAACAGGGGGCCGGCAATCAGCCCCAGCATTTT
>TRBJ1-1|.|15|.|TRBV19
CASKTGSGMNTEAFF
TGTGCCAGTAAAACAGGGTCGGGGATGAACACTGAAGCTTTCTTT
>TRBJ1-1|TRBD1|15|.|TRBV5-5
CASSWGQTLNTEAFF
TGTGCCAGCAGCTGGGGACAGACCTTGAACACTGAAGCTTTCTTT
>TRBJ1-1|TRBD1|16|.|TRBV7-8
CASSPDPDRANTEAFF
TGTGCCAGCAGCCCCGACCCCGACAGGGCCAACACTGAAGCTTTCTTT
>TRBJ1-2|.|13|.|TRBV6-2/TRBV6-3
CASSYFGEYGYTF
TGTGCCAGCAGTTACTTCGGGGAGTATGGCTACACCTTC
>TRBJ1-4|TRBD1|13|.|TRBV2
CASMTGWGEKLFF
TGTGCCAGCATGACAGGGTGGGGTGAAAAACTGTTTTTT
>TRBJ1-6|.|13|once|TRBV12-3/TRBV12-4
CASKNSYNSPLHF
TGTGCCAGCAAGAACAGCTATAATTCACCCCTCCACTTT
>TRBJ1-5|TRBD1|14|.|TRBV2
CASSEGTGLQPQHF
TGTGCCAGCAGTGAAGGGACAGGCCTTCAGCCCCAGCATTTT
>TRBJ1-1|.|13|few|TRBV12-3/TRBV12-4
CASTPRRDAEAFF
TGTGCCAGCACCCCTAGGAGGGACGCTGAAGCTTTCTTT
>TRBJ1-5|TRBD1|13|.|TRBV7-2
CASSPGGNKPQHF
TGTGCCAGCAGCCCAGGGGGCAATAAGCCCCAGCATTTT
>TRBJ1-1|.|15|.|TRBV27
CASSWGLQGNTEAFF
TGTGCCAGCAGCTGGGGCCTCCAGGGGAACACTGAAGCTTTCTTT
>TRBJ2-7|.|15|.|TRBV5-1
CASSLSGELHKEQYF
TGCGCCAGCAGCTTGAGTGGGGAGTTGCATAAGGAGCAGTACTTC
>TRBJ2-7|TRBD1|14|.|TRBV6-5
CASSGDRGAYEQYF
TGTGCCAGCAGCGGGGACAGGGGTGCCTACGAGCAGTACTTC
>TRBJ1-2|TRBD1|14|few|TRBV30
CAWNQGQGAYGYTF
TGTGCCTGGAACCAGGGACAGGGGGCCTATGGCTACACCTTC
>TRBJ2-5|.|12|.|TRBV10-3
CAISESRETQYF
TGTGCCATCAGTGAGTCGAGAGAGACCCAGTACTTC
>TRBJ2-5|TRBD2|15|once|TRBV27
CASSFLAGQFETQYF
TGTGCCAGCAGTTTCCTAGCGGGGCAATTCGAGACCCAGTACTTC
>TRBJ2-3|.|15|.|TRBV5-5
CASSSVAGRDDTQYF
TGTGCCAGCAGCTCGGTGGCCGGTCGGGATGATACGCAGTATTTT
>TRBJ1-2|.|15|.|TRBV7-9
CASSLQVYSNYGYTF
TGTGCCAGCAGCTTACAGGTGTATTCTAACTATGGCTACACCTTC
>TRBJ1-1|TRBD1|14|.|TRBV10-2
CASSDGQGNTEAFF
TGCGCCAGCAGCGATGGACAGGGGAACACTGAAGCTTTCTTT
>TRBJ2-7|TRBD1|13|few|TRBV7-9
CASDGTGFYEQYF
TGTGCCAGCGACGGGACAGGGTTTTACGAGCAGTACTTC
>TRBJ1-4|.|15|few|TRBV5-1
CASSLDQGSSEKLFF
TGCGCCAGCAGCTTGGATCAGGGGTCGAGTGAAAAACTGTTTTTT
>TRBJ2-2|TRBD1|15|.|TRBV3-1/TRBV3-2
CASSSRDRGPGELFF
TGTGCCAGCAGCTCCCGGGACAGGGGGCCGGGGGAGCTGTTTTTT
>TRBJ1-1|.|16|.|TRBV6-5
CASSYSIGRLNTEAFF
TGTGCCAGCAGTTACTCGATCGGGAGATTGAACACTGAAGCTTTCTTT
>TRBJ1-5|.|16|.|TRBV27
CASSPTFQGSNQPQHF
TGTGCCAGCAGTCCAACATTCCAGGGGAGCAATCAGCCCCAGCATTTT
>TRBJ1-2|TRBD1|15|.|TRBV16
CASSHRQGGAYGYTF
TGTGCCAGCAGCCATCGACAGGGTGGTGCTTATGGCTACACCTTC
>TRBJ1-2|.|14|.|TRBV7-8
CASSLINSNYGYTF
TGTGCCAGCAGCTTAATTAATTCGAACTATGGCTACACCTTC
>TRBJ2-6|.|16|.|TRBV5-1
CASSLGGLSGANVLTF
TGCGCCAGCAGCTTGGGAGGCCTCTCTGGGGCCAACGTCCTGACTTTC
>TRBJ2-1|.|14|few|TRBV5-1
CASSSPGGPNEQFF
TGCGCCAGCAGCTCCCCCGGGGGGCCGAATGAGCAGTTCTTC
>TRBJ2-5|.|15|.|TRBV18
CASSPKGGGQETQYF
TGTGCCAGCTCACCCAAAGGGGGGGGACAAGAGACCCAGTACTTC
>TRBJ1-5|.|13|.|TRBV6-5
CASSFYSNQPQHF
TGTGCCAGCAGCTTCTATAGCAATCAGCCCCAGCATTTT
>TRBJ1-6|TRBD1|13|.|TRBV2
CASTGQGSSPLHF
TGTGCCAGCACGGGACAGGGGTCTTCACCCCTCCACTTT
>TRBJ2-7|.|15|.|TRBV18
CASSPPAQGGYEQYF
TGTGCCAGCTCACCACCGGCCCAGGGTGGCTACGAGCAGTACTTC
>TRBJ2-5|.|15|.|TRBV5-1
CASSPEAGVEETQYF
TGCGCCAGCAGCCCCGAGGCAGGGGTTGAGGAGACCCAGTACTTC
>TRBJ1-4|TRBD1|13|.|TRBV2
CASTGQGYEKLFF
TGTGCCAGCACTGGACAGGGGTATGAAAAACTGTTTTTT
>TRBJ1-1|.|12|.|TRBV29-1
CSAGLGATEAFF
TGCAGCGCGGGACTTGGAGCCACTGAAGCTTTCTTT
>TRBJ1-5|TRBD1|15|.|TRBV19
CASGTGIYSNQPQHF
TGTGCCAGTGGGACAGGGATATATAGCAATCAGCCCCAGCATTTT
>TRBJ2-7|.|11|.|TRBV3-1/TRBV3-2
CASSQVSEQYF
TGTGCCAGCAGCCAAGTCTCCGAGCAGTACTTC
>TRBJ1-6|.|15|.|TRBV7-9
CASSPESSYNSPLHF
TGTGCCAGCAGCCCGGAGAGCTCCTATAATTCACCCCTCCACTTT
>TRBJ1-2|.|14|.|TRBV5-5
CASSLGFTADGYTF
TGTGCCAGCAGCCTCGGGTTTACAGCGGATGGCTACACCTTC
>TRBJ2-7|TRBD1|15|.|TRBV11-3
CASSPGGTGGAEQYF
TGTGCCAGCAGCCCAGGAGGGACAGGGGGCGCCGAGCAGTACTTC
>TRBJ1-2|.|16|.|TRBV28
CASSSPAAGRDYGYTF
TGTGCCAGCAGTTCCCCCGCTGCAGGCCGAGACTATGGCTACACCTTC
>TRBJ1-1|.|14|.|TRBV7-9
CASSLGRMNTEAFF
TGTGCCAGCAGCTTAGGCAGAATGAACACTGAAGCTTTCTTT
>TRBJ2-1|.|11|.|TRBV20-1
CSARRDNEQFF
TGCAGTGCTAGGCGAGACAATGAGCAGTTCTTC
>TRBJ2-7|.|16|once|TRBV6-2/TRBV6-3
CASSPPPGTLPYEQYF
TGTGCCAGCAGCCCTCCCCCCGGGACACTTCCCTACGAGCAGTACTTC